The 9 T cell receptor beta chains listed next were all sequenced from one sample in a study of shared clonotypes between healthy human individuals. TCRdb keeps only in-frame clones here, not all; method: immunoSEQ multiplex PCR. The data contain 1.5 million to 2.5 million clones, about 95% of them singletons. CD45RO-negative cells were positively selected for CCR7, leaving out terminally differentiated effector memory CD45RA+ cells. The sequenced material came from naive CD8+ T cells sorted from blood. The receptors were sampled from a man younger than 35 in good health.

The rearrangement uses TRBV7-2 and TRBJ2-1, with D possibly matching TRBD2 (5 bases). Between the trimmed V and J ends, which lost 3 bases and 9 bases, there was a span of 6 bases. The CDR3 contains 11 residues. The germline V gene encodes CDR1 SGHTA and CDR2 FQGNSA. CDR3 region: CASSFRGEQFF. CDR3 sequence (DNA): TGTGCCAGCAGCTTCCGGGGTGAGCAGTTCTTC.

This chain uses TRBV9 with TRBJ2-7; 8 bases fit TRBD2. Germline V lookup: CDR1 SGDLS, CDR2 YYNGEE. V shed 5 bases, J shed 3 bases, and the junction held 7 bases outside the gene matches. This CDR3 comprises 14 residues. CDR3 in amino acids: CASSPGGEFYEQYF. The CDR3 nucleotides read TGTGCCAGCAGTCCCGGGGGGGAATTCTACGAGCAGTACTTC.

The chain couples TRBV7-9 to TRBJ2-7; D could derive from TRBD1 or TRBD2 (6 bases each). Trimming cost V 4 bases and J 2 bases, with 15 bases left between them. The CDR3 contains 15 residues. CDR1 and CDR2 (germline): SEHNR, FQNEAQ (reference sequence). This CDR3 reads CASSSGLQGTYEQYF. CDR3 nucleotide sequence: TGTGCCAGCAGCTCCGGACTACAGGGAACCTACGAGCAGTACTTC.

The chain is built from TRBV7-2 and TRBJ2-5, with 7 bases lining up with TRBD1. The CDR3 has 15 residues. Per the germline V gene, CDR1 is SGHTA and CDR2 is FQGNSA. The V gene end was trimmed by 6 bases and the J gene end by 4 bases; junction bases not matched to a gene: 11. CDR3 sequence reads: CASRYRGGYIETQYF. The CDR3 DNA reads TGTGCCAGCAGATACCGAGGGGGCTACATAGAGACCCAGTACTTC.

J is TRBJ1-5 and V is TRBV28; 8 bases are a match to TRBD1. Per the germline V gene, CDR1 is MDHEN and CDR2 is SYDVKM. There are 15 residues in the CDR3. J was trimmed by 5 bases and V by 6 bases; bases with no gene match: 9. The CDR3 is CASSPNRGGHQPQHF. Written as DNA, the CDR3 is TGTGCCAGCAGCCCGAACAGGGGGGGGCATCAGCCCCAGCATTTT.

Concerning this clone: This CDR3 is also generated by other DNA sequences in the sample. CDR3 sequence: CASSLAESYEQYF. The CDR3, as DNA: TGTGCCAGCAGCTTAGCAGAGAGCTACGAGCAGTACTTC. V and J are TRBV11-2 and TRBJ2-7; D ambiguous. CDR1 and CDR2 from the germline V gene are SGHAT and FQNNGV. The CDR3 spans 13 residues. Trimming took 1 base from V and 3 from J, leaving 7 bases between them. The full variable domain, in which reference TRBV11-2 and TRBJ2-7 provide the parts outside the CDR3, is EAGVAQSPRYKIIEKRQSVAFWCNPISGHATLYWYQQILGQGPKLLIQFQNNGVVDDSQLPKDRFSAERLKGVDSTLKIQPAKLEDSAVYLCASSLAESYEQYFGPGTRLTVT.

This rearrangement joins TRBV28 to TRBJ1-1; D might be TRBD1 (5 bases). Germline lookup yields CDR1 MDHEN and CDR2 SYDVKM. CDR3 length equals 14 residues. V lost 8 bases and J lost 4, with 17 bases in between. The CDR3 region is CASLRGWGVTEAFF. In nucleotides, the CDR3 is TGTGCCAGCCTGAGGGGATGGGGAGTCACTGAAGCTTTCTTT.

The genes are TRBV2 and TRBJ1-1; no clear D. Germline loops: CDR1 SNHLY, CDR2 FYNNEI. There are 13 residues in the CDR3. Between the trimmed V and J ends, which lost 8 bases and 6 bases, there was a span of 16 bases. The CDR3, as DNA: TGTGCCAGCGGACTCCTGAGGGTCCCTGAAGCTTTCTTT. Residues: CASGLLRVPEAFF.

In the case of this clone: This sample includes further DNA sequences coding for the same CDR3. The V and J genes are TRBV11-2 and TRBJ2-1; D may be TRBD1 (5 bases). V was shortened by 0 bases and J by 4 bases, with 10 bases between the two germline ends. This CDR3 is built from 15 residues. Germline V lookup: CDR1 SGHAT, CDR2 FQNNGV. The CDR3 DNA reads as TGTGCCAGCAGCTTAGATCCCGACAGTTACAATGAGCAGTTCTTC. Protein product: CASSLDPDSYNEQFF.